These 30 T cell receptor beta chains originate from one sample sequenced in a study of T cells in Graves' hyperthyroidism and ophthalmopathy. RNA transcripts gave rise to amplified TCR beta CDR3 regions. The HTBI set primed first-round TCR CDR3 RT-PCR. Via MiXCR, TCRdb re-called the multiplex PCR reads, giving one row per CDR3 protein. Of roughly 180,000 distinct CDR3 sequences in the sample, 9.4% were seen once. The sample consisted of blood. The receptors derive from a woman in her late teens or twenties with Graves' hyperthyroidism that later progressed to Graves' ophthalmopathy.

This clonotype was seen ten or more times. The V gene is TRBV11-2, the J gene TRBJ1-2; the match to TRBD1 covers 7 bases. With V trimmed by 5 bases and J by 2 bases, 2 bases remained unmatched. CDR3 length: 13 amino acids. Germline V lookup: CDR1 SGHAT, CDR2 FQNNGV. The CDR3, as DNA: TGTGCCAGCAGCGTGACAGGGAACTATGGCTACACCTTC. Amino acid sequence: CASSVTGNYGYTF.

This chain uses TRBV9 with TRBJ2-7; TRBD1 or TRBD2 may be the D gene (5 bases each). The length of the CDR3 is 13 residues. The germline CDR1 and CDR2 sequences are SGDLS and YYNGEE. V was clipped by 5 bases and J by 6 bases, with 15 bases between them. The CDR3, as DNA: TGTGCCAGCAGTCCCGGGGCCTCGGGCGAGCAGTACTTC. Translation gives CASSPGASGEQYF.

In this sample, this clonotype turned up many times. The rearrangement joins TRBV3-1 to TRBJ2-2; TRBD2 matches at 8 bases. Germline values: CDR1 LGHDT, CDR2 YNNKEL (reference sequence). The trim removed 1 base at V and 6 bases at J, leaving 7 bases unmatched. The CDR3 is 16 amino acids. The CDR3 is CASSQAGAGASGELFF. The CDR3 DNA reads TGTGCCAGCAGCCAAGCCGGAGCGGGAGCTTCCGGGGAGCTGTTTTTT. The full variable domain, rest sourced from reference TRBV3-1 and TRBJ2-2, is DTAVSQTPKYLVTQMGNDKSIKCEQNLGHDTMYWYKQDSKKFLKIMFSYNNKELIINETVPNRFSPKSPDKAHLNLHINSLELGDSAVYFCASSQAGAGASGELFFGEGSRLTVL.

This clonotype has at least ten counts. The chain joins TRBV6-1 to TRBJ2-2; 8 bases align to TRBD1. Germline loops: CDR1 MNHNS, CDR2 SASEGT. The CDR3 runs 15 residues. Germline trimming cut 5 bases from V and 3 bases from J; bases unmatched to any gene: 5. The DNA of the CDR3 is TGTGCCAGCAGTTATCACAGGGGGGACACCGGGGAGCTGTTTTTT. This sequence encodes CASSYHRGDTGELFF.

This clonotype was counted a single time. A much larger clonotype is one base distant, so this may be a read error. The chain couples TRBV7-9 to TRBJ1-4; no definite D call. Germline CDR1 SEHNR, CDR2 FQNEAQ (reference sequence). CDR3 length: 15 residues. Trimming removed 3 bases from V and 7 bases from J, with 15 bases in between. CDR3 DNA sequence: TGTGCCAGCAGCTTCGGCCGGGAAATCGGTGAAAAACTGTTTTTT. This translates into CASSFGREIGEKLFF.

This clonotype was counted at least ten times. The CDR3 DNA follows: TGTGCCAGCAGTTACTTTCCGGGACCATACAATGAGCAGTTCTTC. It yields the protein CASSYFPGPYNEQFF. The rearrangement joins TRBV6-1 to TRBJ2-1; the D call may be TRBD1 or TRBD2 (5 bases each). Trimming cost V 5 bases and J 4 bases, with 15 bases left between them. The CDR3 is made up of 15 amino acids. The V gene's germline CDR1 is MNHNS and CDR2 SASEGT.

This clonotype has a count of ten or more. The chain joins TRBV28 to TRBJ1-4; 8 nucleotides agree with TRBD1. The CDR3 runs to 15 residues. The germline V gene has CDR1 MDHEN and CDR2 SYDVKM. V lost 3 bases and J lost 8; bases outside the gene matches: 8. The CDR3 here is CASSFSGTGSEKLFF. CDR3 bases: TGTGCCAGCAGTTTCAGCGGGACAGGAAGCGAAAAACTGTTTTTT.

This clonotype has ten or more counts. The chain is built from TRBV6-1 and TRBJ2-2; TRBD1 is a possible D gene (6 bases). The CDR3 runs 14 residues. The V end was cut by 2 bases, the J end by 7 bases, with 11 bases between. Germline CDR1 reads MNHNS; CDR2 reads SASEGT. CDR3 DNA: TGTGCCAGCAGTGAACAGGGGTCCTTCGGGGAGCTGTTTTTT. This codes for CASSEQGSFGELFF.

This clonotype was seen many times. J is TRBJ2-5 and V is TRBV7-2, with 8 bases fitting TRBD2. The V gene's germline CDR1 is SGHTA and CDR2 FQGNSA. Trimming took 1 base from V and 3 from J; bases not matched to a gene: 7. CDR3 length: 16 amino acids. Written as DNA, the CDR3 is TGTGCCAGCAGCTTAGACTTCGGGGGGGGTAAAGAGACCCAGTACTTC. Protein sequence: CASSLDFGGGKETQYF.

At least ten counts were recorded for this clonotype. V and J are TRBV5-1 and TRBJ1-1; D not resolved. The CDR3 runs to 15 residues. Germline CDR1 reads SGHRS; CDR2 reads YFSETQ. V was cut by 0 bases and J by 1 base, with 10 bases left in between. The CDR3 loop reads CASSLALSSNTEAFF. DNA of the CDR3: TGCGCCAGCAGCTTGGCCCTCAGTTCGAACACTGAAGCTTTCTTT.

J is TRBJ2-1 and V is TRBV9; D not resolved. Germline loops: CDR1 SGDLS, CDR2 YYNGEE. Between the trimmed V and J ends, which lost 3 bases and 8 bases, there was a span of 3 bases. The CDR3 sequence is 10 residues long. CDR3 region: CASSGDEQFF. For the CDR3, the DNA is TGTGCCAGCAGCGGCGATGAGCAGTTCTTC.

The chain has TRBV7-9 and TRBJ2-3, with 9 bases aligning to TRBD2. CDR3 length equals 15 residues. Germline V gene lookup returns CDR1 SEHNR and CDR2 FQNEAQ (reference sequence). The trim removed 4 bases at V and 5 bases at J, leaving 7 bases unmatched. In nucleotides, the CDR3 is TGTGCCAGCAGCTCCATAGCGGGAGAAGTAGATACGCAGTATTTT. It codes for CASSSIAGEVDTQYF.

The CDR3 reads CSARKIAGEQFF. The DNA of the CDR3 is TGCAGTGCTAGAAAAATTGCCGGTGAGCAGTTCTTC. V usage is TRBV20-1 and J usage is TRBJ2-1; no definite D call. The germline gives CDR1 DFQATT, CDR2 SNEGSKA (reference sequence). V was cut by 2 bases and J by 9 bases, with 11 bases left in between. There are 12 residues in the CDR3.

This clonotype was counted ten times or more. This rearrangement joins TRBV6-1 to TRBJ1-5; 8 nucleotides align to TRBD1. This CDR3 region has 19 residues. J lost 1 base, V lost 5 bases, and 16 bases had no gene match. The germline V gene has CDR1 MNHNS and CDR2 SASEGT. The chain's CDR3 is CASSSPHPRTGRSNQPQHF. CDR3 in DNA: TGTGCCAGCAGTTCCCCCCATCCTCGGACAGGGAGGAGCAATCAGCCCCAGCATTTT.

This clonotype was seen many times. This CDR3 is CASRAGTDNEQFF. CDR3 nucleotide sequence: TGTGCCAGCAGGGCCGGGACTGACAATGAGCAGTTCTTC. This chain connects TRBV2 to TRBJ2-1; possible D gene TRBD2, 6 bases. The CDR3 spans 13 residues. The germline gives CDR1 SNHLY, CDR2 FYNNEI. The germline V and J ends were trimmed by 6 bases and 5 bases, with 11 bases remaining between them. The whole variable domain, filled in from reference TRBV2 and TRBJ2-1, reads EPEVTQTPSHQVTQMGQEVILRCVPISNHLYFYWYRQILGQKVEFLVSFYNNEISEKSEIFDDQFSVERPDGSNFTLKIRSTKLEDSAMYFCASRAGTDNEQFFGPGTRLTVL.

The table lists this clonotype with a few counts. The chain links TRBV9 to TRBJ2-7, with 10 positions matching TRBD2. Trimming at V came to 4 bases and at J to 2 bases, leaving 6 bases not matched to a gene. The CDR3 extends over 15 amino acids. Germline loops: CDR1 SGDLS, CDR2 YYNGEE. The CDR3 coding sequence is TGTGCCAGCAGCCAGGGAGCGGGGGGGACCTACGAGCAGTACTTC. Protein: CASSQGAGGTYEQYF.

This clonotype was observed at least ten times. The V gene is TRBV12-3 or TRBV12-4, the J gene TRBJ2-4; 10 positions match TRBD2. The trim removed 6 bases at V and 4 bases at J, leaving 6 bases unmatched. The length of the CDR3 is 15 residues. This CDR3 reads CASRKAGGGKNIQYF. CDR3 coding DNA: TGTGCCAGCAGAAAAGCGGGGGGGGGAAAAAACATTCAGTACTTC.

This clonotype was detected only once. This may stem from a read error, because a much larger clone lies one nucleotide away. The chain joins TRBV5-4 to TRBJ2-1, with 7 bases that match TRBD2. The CDR3 length is 16 residues. Germline CDR1 and CDR2: SGHNT and YYREEE (reference sequence). V gave up 4 bases and J gave up 5 bases; unmatched junction bases: 12. The CDR3 coding sequence is TGTGCCAGCAGCCTGGGACTAACGGGAGCAAACAATGAGCAGTTCTTC. Translated, it gives CASSLGLTGANNEQFF.

This clonotype was counted between two and nine times. V gene TRBV20-1 combines with J gene TRBJ2-1; D is unresolved. The germline V gene has CDR1 DFQATT and CDR2 SNEGSKA (reference sequence). Trimming stripped 1 base from V and 0 bases from J, with 10 bases between. CDR3 length: 15 amino acids. The CDR3 nucleotides are TGCAGTGCTAGAGTAGACGCTACCTCCTACAATGAGCAGTTCTTC. Amino acid sequence: CSARVDATSYNEQFF.

This clonotype was observed many times. The chain combines TRBV20-1 with TRBJ2-7; maybe TRBD2 (5 bases). Germline V lookup: CDR1 DFQATT, CDR2 SNEGSKA (reference sequence). The CDR3 sequence is 15 residues long. Trimming stripped 2 bases from V and 1 base from J, with 15 bases between. Here the CDR3 DNA reads TGCAGTGCTAGATACCAGCGGTATTCTTCCTACGAGCAGTACTTC. As protein: CSARYQRYSSYEQYF.

In this sample, this clonotype turned up many times. This sequence joins TRBV5-1 and TRBJ1-1, with 11 bases that match TRBD1. V shed 4 bases and J 5 bases; nucleotides not matched to a gene: 10. Germline V gives CDR1 SGHRS, CDR2 YFSETQ. CDR3 length: 16 amino acids. The chain's CDR3 is CASSTSDRGRGTEAFF. The CDR3 DNA reads as TGCGCCAGCAGCACCTCGGACAGGGGGCGAGGGACTGAAGCTTTCTTT.

This clonotype was seen ten or more times. The rearrangement uses TRBV10-2 and TRBJ2-1; a weak D match, TRBD1 (5 bases). Trimming took 3 bases from V and 11 from J, leaving 14 bases between them. Per the germline V gene, CDR1 is WSHSY and CDR2 is SAAADI. CDR3 length: 13 residues. The CDR3 region has the DNA TGCGCCAGCAGTGACCTCAGGGAACCCAAGCAGTTCTTC. This translates into CASSDLREPKQFF.

This chain joins TRBV3-1 and TRBJ2-3, with 10 bases that match TRBD2. Unmatched junction bases numbered 3, after V lost 2 bases and J lost 4 bases. Germline-derived CDR1 and CDR2 are LGHDT and YNNKEL (reference sequence). The CDR3 is made up of 15 amino acids. The CDR3: CASSQLAGVADTQYF. The CDR3 coding sequence is TGTGCCAGCAGCCAACTAGCGGGAGTGGCAGATACGCAGTATTTT.

This clonotype was seen many times. The chain combines TRBV6-4 with TRBJ1-1; tentative D call: TRBD1 (6 bases). The ends were cut back, 10 bases at V and 6 bases at J, with 12 bases in the middle. The CDR3 length is 11 residues. CDR1 MRHNA and CDR2 SNTAGT come from the germline V gene. CDR3 DNA: TGTGCCACCTCCTCAGGGGCTGAAGCTTTCTTT. Its protein product is CATSSGAEAFF.

V usage is TRBV5-4 and J usage is TRBJ2-6; 9 bases line up with TRBD2. Trimming removed 4 bases from V and 1 base from J; junction bases left unmatched: 9. CDR1 SGHNT and CDR2 YYREEE come from the germline V gene (reference sequence). The CDR3 runs to 18 residues. The CDR3 sequence is CASSPRVAGVSGANVLTF. The CDR3 DNA is TGTGCCAGCAGCCCCCGCGTAGCGGGAGTTTCTGGGGCCAACGTCCTGACTTTC.

This clonotype was counted ten times or more. The chain couples TRBV20-1 to TRBJ1-4; 9 positions match TRBD1. The V gene's germline CDR1 is DFQATT and CDR2 SNEGSKA (reference sequence). The CDR3 length is 14 residues. After removal of 6 bases from V and 9 bases from J, the junction contained 11 bases not matched to a gene. The CDR3 region is CSAPTAGQGQKLFF. The CDR3 coding sequence is TGCAGTGCGCCGACGGCGGGACAGGGCCAAAAACTGTTTTTT.

This clonotype has ten or more counts. V usage is TRBV20-1 and J usage is TRBJ2-7; TRBD1 aligns across 8 bases. The J segment lost 6 bases and the V segment lost 1 base, leaving 8 bases of the junction unmatched. Looked up from germline, CDR1 is DFQATT and CDR2 is SNEGSKA (reference sequence). The CDR3 loop spans 14 amino acids. The CDR3 protein is CSARGGQGVSEQYF. The CDR3 DNA reads as TGCAGTGCTAGAGGCGGACAGGGAGTGAGCGAGCAGTACTTC.

This clonotype was counted many times. The chain is built from TRBV20-1 and TRBJ1-6, with D hard to call. The V gene's germline CDR1 is DFQATT and CDR2 SNEGSKA (reference sequence). The CDR3 is 16 amino acids. Trimming removed 0 bases at V and 5 bases at J, with 14 bases between. Here the CDR3 reads CSARDILNGNNSPLHF. DNA for the CDR3: TGCAGTGCTAGAGATATACTTAACGGGAATAATTCACCCCTCCACTTT.

This clonotype was found many times. V usage is TRBV9 and J usage is TRBJ2-1; D is perhaps TRBD1 (6 bases). Germline CDR1 is SGDLS and CDR2 is YYNGEE. The CDR3 spans 14 residues. V was shortened by 4 bases and J by 8 bases, with 16 bases between the two germline ends. CDR3 amino acids: CASSPTGKWDEQFF. The CDR3, as DNA: TGTGCCAGCAGCCCAACAGGGAAGTGGGATGAGCAGTTCTTC.

This clonotype has a count of ten or more. The J gene is TRBJ2-1, the V gene TRBV20-1; TRBD2 aligns across 13 bases. V was pared by 3 bases and J by 6 bases, with 14 bases of the junction left unmatched. The CDR3 has 18 amino acids. Germline CDR1 DFQATT, CDR2 SNEGSKA (reference sequence). Here the CDR3 reads CSARPPGRLAGGSNEQFF. CDR3 bases: TGCAGTGCTAGGCCCCCCGGTAGACTAGCGGGAGGCTCCAATGAGCAGTTCTTC.